These T cell receptor beta chains were read from a single sample in a study of T-cell reconstitution after alpha-beta-depleted transplantation in children. TCRdb analysed the PCR reads with MiXCR anew, one entry per CDR3 protein. Of tens of thousands of distinct CDR3 sequences detected, 7.3% appear once; the ten largest clones hold less than 3%. This specimen consisted of PBMCs from the stem cell graft donor, obtained from the stem cell graft. The receptors originated from a human donor who donated a stem cell graft to a child with acute lymphoblastic leukemia. CDR3s include the opening cysteine and the closing phenylalanine or tryptophan. D genes are given only for firm matches. Not every row has a clone size; where given, it reads once, few, many or a size class.

TRBV5-1	many	-	TRBJ2-7	TGCGCCAGCACCCTAGGTGGTGAGGTTGGTCACGAGCAGTACTTC	CASTLGGEVGHEQYF
TRBV2	many	-	TRBJ2-3	TGTGCCAGCATCTACAGTCCTGCTCACACAGATACGCAGTATTTT	CASIYSPAHTDTQYF
TRBV29-1	many	-	TRBJ2-1	TGCAGCGTTCAGTGGGAAAGCTCCTACAATGAGCAGTTCTTC	CSVQWESSYNEQFF
TRBV10-3	many	TRBD2	TRBJ2-7	TGTGCCATAAACGAACGAGAGGGACTAGCGGGAGGATCCTACGAGCAGTACTTC	CAINEREGLAGGSYEQYF
TRBV25-1	many	TRBD1	TRBJ2-7	TGTGCCAGCACCCGACAGGGGAGCAACGAGCAGTACTTC	CASTRQGSNEQYF
TRBV5-5	medium-sized	-	TRBJ2-5	TGTGCCAGCAGCTCGATGCAAGAGACCCAGTACTTC	CASSSMQETQYF
TRBV6-5	many	-	TRBJ2-2	TGTGCCAGCAGTTACGTAGTGACCGGGGAGCTGTTTTTT	CASSYVVTGELFF
TRBV20-1	many	-	TRBJ2-3	TGCAGTGCTAGGGCGAGCTGGAGCACAGATACGCAGTATTTT	CSARASWSTDTQYF
TRBV7-9	-	-	TRBJ2-5	TGTGCCAGCAGCTCTGTGGGGCGGAAAGAGACCCAGTACTTC	CASSSVGRKETQYF
TRBV5-4	once	TRBD2	TRBJ2-1	TGTGCCAGCAGCTTCTTAGCCGGCGGGAGGTCATTAGCCTCGCAGTTCTTC	CASSFLAGGRSLASQFF
TRBV7-3	many	TRBD2	TRBJ2-2	TGTGCCAGCAGTCCGGGACTAGGGACCACCGGGGAGCTGTTTTTT	CASSPGLGTTGELFF
TRBV7-2	many	TRBD1	TRBJ2-7	TGTGCCAGCAGCAACCCCGACAGGGTCTACGAGCAGTACTTC	CASSNPDRVYEQYF
TRBV15	-	-	TRBJ1-4	TGTGCCACGTTTGGGATGGGTGAAAAACTGTTTTTT	CATFGMGEKLFF
TRBV12-3/TRBV12-4	few	-	TRBJ2-5	TGTGCCAGCAGTTTCGGGCGCTCGAGCGAGACCCAGTACTTC	CASSFGRSSETQYF
TRBV20-1	few	-	TRBJ2-7	TGCAGTGCTGCGTGGCCCTCCTACGAGCAGTACTTC	CSAAWPSYEQYF
TRBV2	many	TRBD2	TRBJ2-1	TGTGCCAGCAGTGGGACTAGCGGGGGGAGTAATGAGCAGTTCTTC	CASSGTSGGSNEQFF
TRBV20-1	many	TRBD1	TRBJ2-3	TGCAGTGCAAAGAAGGGACAGGGGGAGGTAGATACGCAGTATTTT	CSAKKGQGEVDTQYF
TRBV7-2	many	TRBD2	TRBJ2-7	TGTGCCAGCAGCTTTTACCCGAGCGGGGGGGCCCCCTACGAGCAGTACTTC	CASSFYPSGGAPYEQYF
TRBV6-5	many	-	TRBJ1-2	TGTGCCAGCGGTGAGGCAAACTATGGCTACACCTTC	CASGEANYGYTF
TRBV15	many	-	TRBJ1-4	TGTGCCACCAGCAGTGTGAGGGGTCAAGGAAATGAAAAACTGTTTTTT	CATSSVRGQGNEKLFF
TRBV11-2	many	-	TRBJ2-3	TGTGCCAGCAGCCCGATGACGGTTAGCACAGATACGCAGTATTTT	CASSPMTVSTDTQYF
TRBV5-1	-	-	TRBJ2-1	TGCGCCAGCAGCCTCAGGGAAGACTCCTACAATGAGCAGTTCTTC	CASSLREDSYNEQFF
TRBV2	many	-	TRBJ1-1	TGTGCCAGTAGAGCCGGGACAACTTCGAACACTGAAGCTTTCTTT	CASRAGTTSNTEAFF
TRBV7-2	many	-	TRBJ2-1	TGTGCCAGCAGCTTAGTTACCTACAATGAGCAGTTCTTC	CASSLVTYNEQFF
TRBV6-2/TRBV6-3	few	TRBD2	TRBJ2-3	TGTGCCAGCAGCCGCTGGCGGGGGGGCCTAGGCACAGATACGCAGTATTTT	CASSRWRGGLGTDTQYF
TRBV9	many	-	TRBJ2-4	TGTTCCAGCAGCGTAGACGGGGGAACCAAAAACATTCAGTACTTC	CSSSVDGGTKNIQYF
TRBV27	many	-	TRBJ2-7	TGTGCCAGCAGTCCGCAGGACCGCTACGAGCAGTACTTC	CASSPQDRYEQYF